A selection of T cell receptor beta chains follows, all from one sample in a study of blood T cells in healthy people across ages. TCRdb called the 5' RACE reads again in MiXCR, with one record for every CDR3 protein. The repertoire holds about a million distinct CDR3 sequences, with 30% to 40% as singletons. The sample taken for sequencing was blood. Receptor source: a man between 18 and 29 years old in good health. The CDR3 runs from the conserved cysteine through the conserved F or W. Fields, in order: D gene, J gene, V gene, clone size, CDR3 DNA, CDR3 protein. A D gene is named only where the DNA matches it firmly. Not every row has a clone size; where given, it reads once, few, many or a size class.

D gene: -
J gene: TRBJ2-5
V gene: TRBV15
clone size: -
CDR3 DNA: TGTGCCACCAGCAGGTACAGAGACAACGACAATGAGCAGTACTTC
CDR3 protein: CATSRYRDNDNEQYF

D gene: -
J gene: TRBJ1-2
V gene: TRBV4-3
clone size: -
CDR3 DNA: TGCACCAGCAGCCAAGATCGCTCAGATCGCTACTATGGCTACACCTTC
CDR3 protein: CTSSQDRSDRYYGYTF

D gene: -
J gene: TRBJ2-3
V gene: TRBV7-9
clone size: many
CDR3 DNA: TGCGCCAGCAGCTTAAGTACTGGCACAGATACGCAGTATTTT
CDR3 protein: CASSLSTGTDTQYF

D gene: -
J gene: TRBJ2-1
V gene: TRBV11-1
clone size: -
CDR3 DNA: TGTGCCAGCAGCTTCAGACAGGATTCTCAAGAGACCCAGTTCTTC
CDR3 protein: CASSFRQDSQETQFF

D gene: -
J gene: TRBJ1-1
V gene: TRBV7-2
clone size: -
CDR3 DNA: TGTGCCAGCAGCACAACGCCCGACAGAAGCACTGAAGCTTTCTTT
CDR3 protein: CASSTTPDRSTEAFF

D gene: -
J gene: TRBJ2-3
V gene: TRBV14
clone size: -
CDR3 DNA: TGTGCCAGCAGCCAAACGGTCCTGGGGGCAGATACGCAGTATTTT
CDR3 protein: CASSQTVLGADTQYF

D gene: TRBD1
J gene: TRBJ2-1
V gene: TRBV5-5
clone size: -
CDR3 DNA: TGTGCCAGCAGCGCATGGACAGGGGTGGACAATGAGCAGTTCTTC
CDR3 protein: CASSAWTGVDNEQFF

D gene: -
J gene: TRBJ1-6
V gene: TRBV20-1
clone size: few
CDR3 DNA: TGCAGTGCGAAGGGGCTGAATTCACCCCTCCACTTT
CDR3 protein: CSAKGLNSPLHF

D gene: TRBD1
J gene: TRBJ1-6
V gene: TRBV12-5
clone size: -
CDR3 DNA: TGTGCTAGTGGTTTGAGTGGACAGGGAGGGTCACCCCTCCACTTT
CDR3 protein: CASGLSGQGGSPLHF

D gene: -
J gene: TRBJ1-2
V gene: TRBV20-1
clone size: -
CDR3 DNA: TGCAGTGCTAGCCTTGGGGCAGGGAATGGCTACACCTTC
CDR3 protein: CSASLGAGNGYTF

D gene: -
J gene: TRBJ2-3
V gene: TRBV19
clone size: -
CDR3 DNA: TGTGCCAGTACGTACGGTAGCACAGATACGCAGTATTTT
CDR3 protein: CASTYGSTDTQYF

D gene: TRBD1
J gene: TRBJ1-2
V gene: TRBV20-1
clone size: few
CDR3 DNA: TGCAGTGCGGCAGCACAGGGGGCTTATGGCTACACCTTC
CDR3 protein: CSAAAQGAYGYTF

D gene: TRBD2
J gene: TRBJ2-5
V gene: TRBV2
clone size: -
CDR3 DNA: TGTGCCAGCAGTATGGCGGGGGAAGAGACCCAGCACTTC
CDR3 protein: CASSMAGEETQHF

D gene: TRBD2
J gene: TRBJ2-7
V gene: TRBV12-3/TRBV12-4
clone size: -
CDR3 DNA: TGTGCCAGCAGCAAAGCCTCCGGGACTAGGGCTCGCTACGAGCAGTACTTC
CDR3 protein: CASSKASGTRARYEQYF

D gene: -
J gene: TRBJ2-1
V gene: TRBV3-1
clone size: few
CDR3 DNA: TGTGCCAGCAGCCAGTCTCCGGCCTTCTACAATGAGCAGTTCTTC
CDR3 protein: CASSQSPAFYNEQFF

D gene: -
J gene: TRBJ1-2
V gene: TRBV20-1
clone size: -
CDR3 DNA: TGCAGTGCTAGCGTCCCTAACAGATGGGCTAACTATGGCTACACCTTC
CDR3 protein: CSASVPNRWANYGYTF

D gene: TRBD2
J gene: TRBJ2-3
V gene: TRBV5-4
clone size: -
CDR3 DNA: TGTGCCAGCAGCTTCACCGGGACTAGCGGGGGGCCGACAGTCACAGATACGCAGTATTTT
CDR3 protein: CASSFTGTSGGPTVTDTQYF

D gene: -
J gene: TRBJ1-2
V gene: TRBV13
clone size: -
CDR3 DNA: TGTGCCAGCACCTCGGCCGGGGGTGGCTACACCTTC
CDR3 protein: CASTSAGGGYTF

D gene: -
J gene: TRBJ2-1
V gene: TRBV25-1
clone size: -
CDR3 DNA: TGTGCCAGCAGTGATACTCAGGGCTCAGGGCAGTTCTTC
CDR3 protein: CASSDTQGSGQFF

D gene: TRBD2
J gene: TRBJ2-1
V gene: TRBV5-1
clone size: -
CDR3 DNA: TGCGCCAGCAGCCTCGGACTAGCGGGGGAGCAGTTCTTC
CDR3 protein: CASSLGLAGEQFF

D gene: TRBD1
J gene: TRBJ1-2
V gene: TRBV7-9
clone size: -
CDR3 DNA: TGTGCCAGCAGCTTAGTACGGACAGGGGGAGGAGGCTACACTTTC
CDR3 protein: CASSLVRTGGGGYTF

D gene: -
J gene: TRBJ1-1
V gene: TRBV29-1
clone size: -
CDR3 DNA: TGCAGCGTTGAAGGAGGGGCCATCGCTGAAGCTTTCTTT
CDR3 protein: CSVEGGAIAEAFF

D gene: -
J gene: TRBJ2-7
V gene: TRBV20-1
clone size: -
CDR3 DNA: TGCAGTGCTTTCTCGGACAGAGCCTACGAGCAGTACTTC
CDR3 protein: CSAFSDRAYEQYF

D gene: -
J gene: TRBJ1-6
V gene: TRBV12-3/TRBV12-4
clone size: -
CDR3 DNA: TGTGCCAGCAGTCCCGGGGAGGGCTCCGGTTCACCCCTCCACTTT
CDR3 protein: CASSPGEGSGSPLHF

D gene: -
J gene: TRBJ2-5
V gene: TRBV3-1
clone size: few
CDR3 DNA: TGTGCCAGCAGCCAAACTCCAGGCACTATGGTGACCCAGTACTTC
CDR3 protein: CASSQTPGTMVTQYF

D gene: TRBD2
J gene: TRBJ2-3
V gene: TRBV20-1
clone size: few
CDR3 DNA: TGCAGTGCTATACAGCGGGGGGGCCTTACGAGCACAGATACGCAGTATTTT
CDR3 protein: CSAIQRGGLTSTDTQYF

D gene: -
J gene: TRBJ2-1
V gene: TRBV4-3
clone size: few
CDR3 DNA: TGCGCCAGCAGCCAACAGACACGTAATGAGCAGTTCTTC
CDR3 protein: CASSQQTRNEQFF

D gene: -
J gene: TRBJ2-7
V gene: TRBV7-2
clone size: -
CDR3 DNA: TGTGCCAGCAGCTTAGTCCGAGGGCAGATATACGAGCAGTACTTC
CDR3 protein: CASSLVRGQIYEQYF

D gene: -
J gene: TRBJ1-1
V gene: TRBV5-1
clone size: -
CDR3 DNA: TGCGCCAGCAGCTTGGGTCGGCCGTTCGACGGGAACACTGAAGCTTTCTTT
CDR3 protein: CASSLGRPFDGNTEAFF

D gene: -
J gene: TRBJ2-3
V gene: TRBV28
clone size: -
CDR3 DNA: TGTGCCAGCAGTCGACCGCAGGGTGGCGAGGATACGCAGTATTTT
CDR3 protein: CASSRPQGGEDTQYF

D gene: TRBD2
J gene: TRBJ2-3
V gene: TRBV4-1
clone size: -
CDR3 DNA: TGCGCCAGCAGCCCTACCGGCGGGGGGGAAACAGATACGCAGTATTTT
CDR3 protein: CASSPTGGGETDTQYF

D gene: -
J gene: TRBJ2-6
V gene: TRBV10-3
clone size: -
CDR3 DNA: TGTGCCATCAGTGAGCTTAGGGGGGCGAAGAATCCTGGGGCCAACGTCCTGACTTTC
CDR3 protein: CAISELRGAKNPGANVLTF

D gene: TRBD1
J gene: TRBJ2-3
V gene: TRBV12-3/TRBV12-4
clone size: -
CDR3 DNA: TGTGCCAGCAGCCGAGGGACAGGGGTCCAGTATTTT
CDR3 protein: CASSRGTGVQYF

D gene: -
J gene: TRBJ1-1
V gene: TRBV7-8
clone size: few
CDR3 DNA: TGTGCCAGCAACGCCAGATGGGATCCGAACACTGAAGCTTTCTTT
CDR3 protein: CASNARWDPNTEAFF

D gene: TRBD2
J gene: TRBJ2-1
V gene: TRBV4-1
clone size: few
CDR3 DNA: TGCGCCAGCAGCCAAGGTCTAGCGGGGGGTTACAATGAGCAGTTCTTC
CDR3 protein: CASSQGLAGGYNEQFF

D gene: -
J gene: TRBJ2-7
V gene: TRBV6-2/TRBV6-3
clone size: -
CDR3 DNA: TGTGCCAGCAGTTACACAGCAGTTAAGACCTACGAGCAGTACTTC
CDR3 protein: CASSYTAVKTYEQYF

D gene: -
J gene: TRBJ2-7
V gene: TRBV29-1
clone size: many
CDR3 DNA: TGCAGCGTGTATCGAAAGATGGAAGATGGGGCCTACGAGCAGTACTTC
CDR3 protein: CSVYRKMEDGAYEQYF

D gene: -
J gene: TRBJ1-2
V gene: TRBV29-1
clone size: -
CDR3 DNA: TGCAGCTCTGTAGGGGGAGTTAACTATGGCTACACCTTC
CDR3 protein: CSSVGGVNYGYTF

D gene: -
J gene: TRBJ2-7
V gene: TRBV27
clone size: -
CDR3 DNA: TGTGCCAGCAGTAAAACAGGCCTCGAAATATACTACGAGCAGTACTTC
CDR3 protein: CASSKTGLEIYYEQYF

D gene: TRBD1
J gene: TRBJ2-3
V gene: TRBV6-2/TRBV6-3
clone size: -
CDR3 DNA: TGTGCCAGCAGGGAAGACAGGGTCGGCACAGATACGCAGTATTTT
CDR3 protein: CASREDRVGTDTQYF

D gene: -
J gene: TRBJ1-5
V gene: TRBV12-3/TRBV12-4
clone size: -
CDR3 DNA: TGTGCCAGCAGTGTATCCGGGACTAATCAGCCCCAGCATTTT
CDR3 protein: CASSVSGTNQPQHF

D gene: -
J gene: TRBJ2-4
V gene: TRBV5-6
clone size: -
CDR3 DNA: TGTGCCAGCAGCTTCGGGGTAGGAGCCAAAAACATTCAGTACTTC
CDR3 protein: CASSFGVGAKNIQYF

D gene: TRBD1
J gene: TRBJ2-3
V gene: TRBV6-2/TRBV6-3
clone size: -
CDR3 DNA: TGTGCCACCAGGGTGACAGGGGCAGATACGCAGTATTTT
CDR3 protein: CATRVTGADTQYF

D gene: -
J gene: TRBJ2-1
V gene: TRBV29-1
clone size: many
CDR3 DNA: TGCAGCGTTCTGCGGGGAAGCGACAATGAGCAGTTCTTC
CDR3 protein: CSVLRGSDNEQFF

D gene: -
J gene: TRBJ2-7
V gene: TRBV14
clone size: -
CDR3 DNA: TGTGCCAGCAGCCAATCAAGTCCCGTCGTCCGTTCCTACGAGCAGTACTTC
CDR3 protein: CASSQSSPVVRSYEQYF

D gene: -
J gene: TRBJ2-1
V gene: TRBV7-2
clone size: few
CDR3 DNA: TGTGCCAGCAGTAAAGAGGTTAGCCCCTACAATGAGCAGTTCTTC
CDR3 protein: CASSKEVSPYNEQFF

D gene: -
J gene: TRBJ1-1
V gene: TRBV20-1
clone size: -
CDR3 DNA: TGCAGTGCTAGAGTCAGTTCGGGGGTTGAAGCTTTCTTT
CDR3 protein: CSARVSSGVEAFF

D gene: -
J gene: TRBJ2-2
V gene: TRBV6-2/TRBV6-3
clone size: -
CDR3 DNA: TGTGCCAGCAGTCGGCACAGGGCTAACACCGGGGAGCTGTTTTTT
CDR3 protein: CASSRHRANTGELFF

D gene: TRBD1
J gene: TRBJ1-2
V gene: TRBV12-3/TRBV12-4
clone size: few
CDR3 DNA: TGTGCCAGCAGTTTCTCGGGACAGTTAAGGAATGGCTACACCTTC
CDR3 protein: CASSFSGQLRNGYTF

D gene: -
J gene: TRBJ1-3
V gene: TRBV5-1
clone size: -
CDR3 DNA: TGCGCCAGCTGCGACGCGGGACCGGGAAACACCATATATTTT
CDR3 protein: CASCDAGPGNTIYF

D gene: TRBD2
J gene: TRBJ2-1
V gene: TRBV13
clone size: once
CDR3 DNA: TGTGCCAGCACCCGGACTAGCAGGGTATACAATGAGCAGTTCTTC
CDR3 protein: CASTRTSRVYNEQFF

D gene: -
J gene: TRBJ2-7
V gene: TRBV6-2/TRBV6-3
clone size: -
CDR3 DNA: TGTGCCAGCGCTCAGGTCTCCTACGAGCAGTACTTC
CDR3 protein: CASAQVSYEQYF

D gene: -
J gene: TRBJ1-1
V gene: TRBV5-1
clone size: -
CDR3 DNA: TGCGCCAGCAGCTTGGATGACAGCCCAGTGATCCGGGGCACTGAAGCTTTCTTT
CDR3 protein: CASSLDDSPVIRGTEAFF